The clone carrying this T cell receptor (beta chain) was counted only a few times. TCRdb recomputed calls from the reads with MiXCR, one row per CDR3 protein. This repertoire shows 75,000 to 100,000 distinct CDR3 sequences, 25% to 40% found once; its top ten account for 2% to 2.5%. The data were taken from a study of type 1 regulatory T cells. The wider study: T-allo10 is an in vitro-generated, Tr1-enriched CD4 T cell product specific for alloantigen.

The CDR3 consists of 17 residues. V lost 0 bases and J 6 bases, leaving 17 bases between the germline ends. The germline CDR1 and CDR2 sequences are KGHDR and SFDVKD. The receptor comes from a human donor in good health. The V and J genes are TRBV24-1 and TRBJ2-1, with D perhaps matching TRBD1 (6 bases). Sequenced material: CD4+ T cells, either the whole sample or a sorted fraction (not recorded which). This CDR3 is CATSDLKGPGARNEQFF. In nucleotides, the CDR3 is TGTGCCACCAGTGATTTGAAGGGTCCAGGGGCCCGCAATGAGCAGTTCTTC.